This T cell receptor (beta chain) was captured in a study of shared clonotypes between healthy human individuals. The CDR3 totals 17 residues. Trimming took 0 bases from V and 5 from J, leaving 18 bases between them. Germline CDR1 MGHRA, CDR2 YSYEKL. A word on this clone: Its antigen is unidentified.

For each subset, genomic DNA was distributed in equal portions over several immunoSEQ plates. Clones were read by immunoSEQ multiplex PCR, and TCRdb kept only the in-frame ones, dropping some. Counted here are millions of clones, approximately 94% occurring once; the ten biggest clones make up 1.5% to 2%. Overall study findings and caveats: With few donors, the genetic and exposure-history diversity represented was limited. Compared with memory subsets, naive subsets generally had larger estimated richness.

CD45RO negativity and positive selection for CCR7 defined naive CD8 cells, a population that excluded terminally differentiated effector memory CD45RA+ cells. The receptor was isolated from a man aged 18-30 years in good health. Some clones in this sample may be carry-over from other donors' samples. The rearrangement links TRBV4-1 to TRBJ2-3; D may match TRBD1 or TRBD2 (5 bases each). The sample comprised naive CD8+ T cells from PBMCs. The CDR3 protein is CASSQESGTQVVDTQYF. The CDR3 DNA sequence: TGCGCCAGCAGCCAAGAGTCTGGGACCCAGGTGGTAGATACGCAGTATTTT.